Listed below are T cell receptor beta chains from one sample, sequenced in a study of shared clonotypes between healthy human individuals. Sequenced by immunoSEQ multiplex PCR; TCRdb stores in-frame clones only, minus some. The sample contains 600,000 to 700,000 clones, around 78% of which appear only once. Sequenced: memory CD4+ T cells sorted from blood. The receptor set was obtained from a woman between 25 and 40 years old in good health. Each CDR3 is given with its conserved first and last residue. The D gene is left open where the match is weak. The size of a clone is reported for some rows only, either as once, few or many, or as a class for expanded clones.

clone_size	d_call	v_call	j_call	cdr3_aa	cdr3_nt
.	TRBD2	TRBV19	TRBJ2-7	CASSRTSGRYEQYF	TGTGCCAGTAGCAGGACTAGCGGGAGGTACGAGCAGTACTTC
.	.	TRBV21-1	TRBJ1-5	CASCVRGTGSYSNQPQHF	TGTGCCAGTTGTGTTCGCGGGACAGGATCTTATAGCAATCAGCCCCAGCATTTT
.	.	TRBV11-2	TRBJ2-6	CASSPRVKASSGANVLTF	TGTGCCAGCAGCCCCCGGGTGAAGGCGAGCTCTGGGGCCAACGTCCTGACTTTC
.	.	TRBV19	TRBJ2-7	CASSGTNYEQYF	TGTGCCAGTTCCGGGACCAATTACGAGCAGTACTTC
once	TRBD1	TRBV15	TRBJ1-1	CATSRLDRAEAFF	TGTGCCACCAGCAGATTAGACAGGGCTGAAGCTTTCTTT
.	.	TRBV6-5	TRBJ2-5	CASKEIFQETQYF	TGTGCCAGCAAGGAAATATTCCAAGAGACCCAGTACTTC
few	.	TRBV15	TRBJ2-1	CATSSRTLSRSNEQFF	TGTGCCACCAGCAGCCGGACTCTATCTCGCTCCAATGAGCAGTTCTTC
.	TRBD1	TRBV28	TRBJ1-4	CASSLIRDRGHFTTNEKLFF	TGTGCCAGCAGTCTCATCCGGGACAGGGGGCATTTTACAACTAATGAAAAACTGTTTTTT
.	.	TRBV19	TRBJ2-7	CASSRGQATYEQYF	TGTGCCAGTAGCCGAGGGCAGGCTACCTACGAGCAGTACTTC
.	TRBD1	TRBV29-1	TRBJ2-2	CSVLQGTTNTGELFF	TGCAGCGTATTACAGGGGACCACGAACACCGGGGAGCTGTTTTTT
.	TRBD2	TRBV27	TRBJ2-1	CASSLFPWGPGGFF	TGTGCCAGCAGTTTATTCCCGTGGGGCCCGGGGGGGTTCTTC